The 23 T cell receptor beta chains below were found in one sample sequenced in a study of blood T cell repertoires in COVID-19. Assay used: immunoSEQ multiplex PCR; TCRdb lists only in-frame clones, some missing. Here the sample spans 100,000 to 150,000 clones, approximately 88% being singletons. The sample taken for sequencing was peripheral blood. The receptors derive from a man aged 65-85 years with active COVID-19.

The V call is TRBV10-3, the J call TRBJ2-4; D is uncertain. V was pared by 11 bases and J by 0 bases, with 8 bases between. Per the germline V gene, CDR1 is ENHRY and CDR2 is SYGVKD. The CDR3 has 12 amino acids. The CDR3 loop is CASGLAKNIQYF. In DNA, the CDR3 is TGTGCCTCCGGTCTAGCCAAAAACATTCAGTACTTC.

The V gene is TRBV5-1, the J gene TRBJ2-7; no definite D call. Trimming cost V 5 bases and J 4 bases, with 7 bases left between them. Per germline, CDR1 SGHRS and CDR2 YFSETQ. This CDR3 comprises 11 residues. The CDR3 reads CASSPSYEQYF. The CDR3 DNA sequence: TGCGCCAGCAGTCCGAGTTACGAGCAGTACTTC.

The chain joins TRBV5-4 to TRBJ2-2, with 7 bases matching TRBD2. This CDR3 spans 17 amino acids. CDR1 and CDR2 from the germline V gene are SGHNT and YYREEE (reference sequence). Trimming at V came to 1 base and at J to 6 bases, leaving 12 bases not matched to a gene. The CDR3 nucleotides are TGTGCCAGCAGCTTGAGAAGCGGGAAGGTAGGCGCCGGGGAGCTGTTTTTT. It translates to CASSLRSGKVGAGELFF. Using reference TRBV5-4 and TRBJ2-2 for the parts outside the CDR3, the full variable domain is ETGVTQSPTHLIKTRGQQVTLRCSSQSGHNTVSWYQQALGQGPQFIFQYYREEENGRGNFPPRFSGLQFPNYSSELNVNALELDDSALYLCASSLRSGKVGAGELFFGEGSRLTVL.

The V gene is TRBV3-1 (or the pseudogene TRBV3-2), the J gene TRBJ1-2; 7 bases match TRBD1. Germline V gene sequence: CDR1 LGHDT, CDR2 YNNKEL (reference sequence). CDR3 length equals 15 residues. V lost 4 bases and J lost 4; bases outside the gene matches: 9. CDR3 in amino acids: CASSPLDRTTYGYTF. CDR3 bases: TGTGCCAGCAGCCCCCTGGACAGGACCACCTATGGCTACACCTTC.

This chain links TRBV28 with TRBJ1-6; D is perhaps TRBD1 (6 bases). CDR1 and CDR2 (germline): MDHEN, SYDVKM. The CDR3 covers 12 residues. V lost 8 bases to trimming and J lost 6 bases, with 8 bases between them. The CDR3, as DNA: TGTGCCAGCGGGACAATTAATTCACCCCTCCACTTT. Translated, it gives CASGTINSPLHF.

The rearrangement links TRBV4-1 to TRBJ2-7; 7 nucleotides align to TRBD1. The trim removed 0 bases at V and 2 bases at J, leaving 7 bases unmatched. Germline V gene sequence: CDR1 MGHRA, CDR2 YSYEKL. The CDR3 has 16 amino acids. The CDR3 sequence is CASSQDRAGGAYEQYF. CDR3 DNA sequence: TGCGCCAGCAGCCAAGATAGGGCAGGGGGAGCCTACGAGCAGTACTTC.

The rearrangement uses TRBV5-1 and TRBJ2-7; D not certain. The CDR3 is 15 residues long. Germline V lookup: CDR1 SGHRS, CDR2 YFSETQ. V gave up 0 bases and J gave up 0 bases, with 10 bases separating them. CDR3 region: CASSLGATGSYEQYF. CDR3 bases: TGCGCCAGCAGCTTGGGGGCGACCGGCTCCTACGAGCAGTACTTC. Filled out from reference TRBV5-1 and TRBJ2-7, the complete variable domain reads KAGVTQTPRYLIKTRGQQVTLSCSPISGHRSVSWYQQTPGQGLQFLFEYFSETQRNKGNFPGRFSGRQFSNSRSEMNVSTLELGDSALYLCASSLGATGSYEQYFGPGTRLTVT.

The chain is built from TRBV15 and TRBJ1-3; a weak D match, TRBD1 (5 bases). V was shortened by 0 bases and J by 0 bases, with 9 bases between the two germline ends. The germline gives CDR1 LNHNV, CDR2 YYDKDF (reference sequence). The CDR3 is 16 residues long. The CDR3 here is CATSRDRGGSGNTIYF. The CDR3 nucleotides read TGTGCCACCAGCAGAGATCGCGGGGGCTCTGGAAACACCATATATTTT.

This chain links TRBV3-1 (or the pseudogene TRBV3-2) with TRBJ1-2; D not resolved. The CDR3 spans 14 residues. Germline CDR1 is LGHDT and CDR2 is YNNKEL (reference sequence). Trimming shortened V by 0 bases and J by 4 bases, and 9 bases separated the two germline ends. In DNA form, the CDR3 reads TGTGCCAGCAGCCAAGATGTCGGGGTCTATGGCTACACCTTC. Amino acids: CASSQDVGVYGYTF.

This chain connects TRBV10-3 to TRBJ2-7; D remains ambiguous. The CDR3 spans 13 residues. The V end was cut by 6 bases, the J end by 0 bases, with 9 bases between. CDR1 and CDR2 from the germline V gene are ENHRY and SYGVKD. The CDR3 nucleotides read TGTGCCATCAGGGGTAGCACCTCCTACGAGCAGTACTTC. This codes for CAIRGSTSYEQYF.

The chain has TRBV23-1 and TRBJ1-2; the match to TRBD1 covers 12 bases. TRBV23-1 is identified as an open reading frame with a role that is uncertain. The J segment lost 4 bases and the V segment lost 6 bases, leaving 9 bases of the junction unmatched. This CDR3 has 16 residues. The CDR3, as DNA: TGCGCCAGCAGGCTCCGGGACAGGGGGCCCCGCTATGGCTACACCTTC. Amino acid sequence: CASRLRDRGPRYGYTF.

The J gene is TRBJ2-1, the V gene TRBV11-2; possible D gene TRBD2, 6 bases. Per germline, CDR1 SGHAT and CDR2 FQNNGV. This CDR3 has 13 amino acids. The V gene lost 3 bases and the J gene lost 3 bases, with 6 bases spanning the gap. The CDR3 protein is CASSLEGYNEQFF. The CDR3 coding sequence is TGTGCCAGCAGCTTGGAGGGCTACAATGAGCAGTTCTTC.

The chain joins TRBV5-4 to TRBJ2-1, with D perhaps TRBD2 (6 bases). The CDR3 is made up of 15 amino acids. Trimming took 4 bases from V and 1 from J, leaving 12 bases between them. Per the germline V gene, CDR1 is SGHNT and CDR2 is YYREEE (reference sequence). The CDR3 is CASSAGSESYNEQFF. In DNA, the CDR3 is TGTGCCAGCAGCGCGGGGTCTGAATCCTACAATGAGCAGTTCTTC.

The chain carries TRBV6-5 and TRBJ1-1; a weak D match, TRBD1 (5 bases). CDR1 is MNHEY and CDR2 is SVGAGI in the germline V gene. The CDR3 sequence is 13 residues long. Trimming cost V 7 bases and J 3 bases, with 12 bases left between them. The CDR3, as DNA: TGTGCCAGCAACCCGACAGCAGACACTGAAGCTTTCTTT. Translating gives CASNPTADTEAFF.

The chain recombines TRBV3-1 (or the pseudogene TRBV3-2) with TRBJ2-2; 9 bases align to TRBD1. This CDR3 has 14 amino acids. After removal of 4 bases from V and 5 bases from J, the junction contained 2 bases not matched to a gene. The germline CDR1 and CDR2 sequences are LGHDT and YNNKEL (reference sequence). This CDR3 reads CASSRGQGTGELFF. In DNA, the CDR3 is TGTGCCAGCAGCCGCGGACAGGGGACCGGGGAGCTGTTTTTT.

The CDR3 loop reads CASSPLAGIAYEQYF. In DNA form, the CDR3 reads TGCGCCAGCAGCCCATTAGCGGGAATCGCCTACGAGCAGTACTTC. The chain joins TRBV4-1 to TRBJ2-7, with TRBD2 identical over 8 bases. The CDR3 spans 15 residues. V dropped 4 bases and J dropped 2; count of bases not matched to a gene: 7. Germline values: CDR1 MGHRA, CDR2 YSYEKL.

The chain recombines TRBV7-2 with TRBJ2-7; possibly TRBD1 for D (6 bases). The CDR3 spans 13 residues. Germline V gene sequence: CDR1 SGHTA, CDR2 FQGNSA. V lost 5 bases and J lost 2, with 10 bases in between. In DNA, the CDR3 is TGTGCCAGCAGCACTAGACAGGCCTACGAGCAGTACTTC. Its translation: CASSTRQAYEQYF.

In DNA form, the CDR3 reads TGTGCCAGCAGTTACGGTAGGGGTTTCATGAACACTGAAGCTTTCTTT. Amino acids: CASSYGRGFMNTEAFF. The chain has TRBV6-5 and TRBJ1-1; weak D call: TRBD1 (5 bases). CDR1 and CDR2 (germline): MNHEY, SVGAGI. V was trimmed by 2 bases and J by 0 bases, leaving 13 bases between them. CDR3 size: 16 residues.

V gene TRBV6-4 combines with J gene TRBJ1-1; 7 nucleotides line up with TRBD1. The junction had 8 bases not matched to a gene; V was cut back by 6 bases and J by 4 bases. This CDR3 has 14 residues. Per the germline V gene, CDR1 is MRHNA and CDR2 is SNTAGT. CDR3 coding DNA: TGTGCCAGCAGGGCGACAGGGATATTCACTGAAGCTTTCTTT. Translated, it gives CASRATGIFTEAFF.

The J gene is TRBJ2-7, the V gene TRBV24-1, with D perhaps matching TRBD2 (7 bases). The CDR3 is made up of 17 amino acids. V was clipped by 10 bases and J by 2 bases, with 26 bases between them. CDR1 is KGHDR, CDR2 SFDVKD, per germline. The CDR3 spells CATIPFPLAEGAYEQYF. CDR3 nucleotide sequence: TGTGCCACTATACCTTTCCCCCTAGCGGAGGGGGCCTACGAGCAGTACTTC.

The rearrangement uses TRBV6-4 and TRBJ2-7, with 15 bases that match TRBD2. V was pared by 4 bases and J by 4 bases, with 8 bases of the junction left unmatched. This CDR3 has 17 amino acids. The V gene's germline CDR1 is MRHNA and CDR2 SNTAGT. CDR3 residues: CASSGLGLAGGAYEQYF. The CDR3 DNA follows: TGTGCCAGCAGTGGCCTAGGACTAGCGGGAGGGGCTTACGAGCAGTACTTC.

The chain is built from TRBV5-1 and TRBJ2-2, with TRBD2 matching 11 bases. Germline CDR1 is SGHRS and CDR2 is YFSETQ. The CDR3 extends over 15 amino acids. Germline trimming cut 5 bases from V and 6 bases from J; bases unmatched to any gene: 6. The CDR3 region has the DNA TGCGCCAGCAGACTGGGACTAGCGGAAGCCGGGGAGCTGTTTTTT. Protein product: CASRLGLAEAGELFF.

This chain uses TRBV5-1 with TRBJ2-5; weak D call: TRBD1 (6 bases). Germline loops: CDR1 SGHRS, CDR2 YFSETQ. The length of the CDR3 is 15 residues. The V end lost 0 bases, the J end lost 2 bases, and 11 bases lay between the germline ends. The CDR3 loop reads CASSLGQVFQETQYF. The CDR3 DNA reads TGCGCCAGCAGCTTGGGACAGGTCTTTCAAGAGACCCAGTACTTC.